What follows is one T cell receptor beta chain and its context. Naive CD8 cells were CD45RO-negative, positively selected for CCR7, excluding terminally differentiated effector memory CD45RA+ cells. Donors were healthy HIV-negative adults without recent acute infections or vaccinations. These data are taken from a study of shared clonotypes between healthy human individuals. Overall study: The plates for each donor numbered three CD4 naive, three CD4 memory, two CD8 naive and one CD8 memory.

The CDR3 has 12 residues. Germline CDR1 reads SQVTM; CDR2 reads ANQGSEA. Trimming pared 7 bases from V and 0 bases from J, leaving 10 bases between. Some clones are missing from TCRdb's copy, which holds only in-frame ones; the method was immunoSEQ multiplex PCR. Counted here are roughly 2,000,000 clones, 85% to 95% occurring once; the ten biggest clones make up around 1.7%. The sequence came from a man aged 18 to 35 in good health. Some clones in this sample may be carry-over from other donors' samples. V is TRBV29-1 and J is TRBJ2-7; possibly TRBD1 or TRBD2 for D (5 bases each). Sequenced: naive CD8+ T cells from PBMCs. The CDR3 coding sequence is TGCAGCGGTCGGGGCAGCTCCTACGAGCAGTACTTC. Translated: CSGRGSSYEQYF.